Listed below are T cell receptor beta chains from one sample, sequenced in a study of T-cell reconstitution after alpha-beta-depleted transplantation in children. TCRdb re-called the PCR reads through MiXCR, storing one row per CDR3 protein. Of some 70,000 distinct CDR3 sequences in the sample, about 7.3% were seen once. Sample: PBMCs from the stem cell graft donor, taken from the stem cell graft. The receptors were sampled from a human donor who donated a stem cell graft to a child with acute lymphoblastic leukemia. Both conserved end residues are part of each CDR3. Each record gives: J gene, V gene, clone size, D gene, CDR3 DNA, CDR3 protein. D genes are given only for firm matches. The size entry is marked missing in some rows and otherwise reads once, few, many or a size class.

j_gene: TRBJ2-7; v_gene: TRBV28; abundance: many; d_gene: TRBD2; CDR3nt: TGTGCCAGCAGTTTAAGACTAGCGGGAGGAAGTTACGAGCAGTACTTC; CDR3aa: CASSLRLAGGSYEQYF
j_gene: TRBJ2-3; v_gene: TRBV20-1; abundance: few; d_gene: TRBD2; CDR3nt: TGCAGTGCCCGAGACGTTCTAGCGGGAGTGCGGACAGATACGCAGTATTTT; CDR3aa: CSARDVLAGVRTDTQYF
j_gene: TRBJ1-1; v_gene: TRBV6-5; abundance: NA; d_gene: NA; CDR3nt: TGTGCCAGTCTTACTCCAGGGGCTCTATCCACTGAAGCTTTCTTT; CDR3aa: CASLTPGALSTEAFF
j_gene: TRBJ2-3; v_gene: TRBV29-1; abundance: many; d_gene: NA; CDR3nt: TGCAGCGCCCGACGGCTGCTCACAGATACGCAGTATTTT; CDR3aa: CSARRLLTDTQYF
j_gene: TRBJ1-6; v_gene: TRBV27; abundance: many; d_gene: TRBD1; CDR3nt: TGTGCCAGTAAACTTGGGACAGTTTATAATTCACCCCTCCACTTT; CDR3aa: CASKLGTVYNSPLHF
j_gene: TRBJ1-6; v_gene: TRBV7-9; abundance: many; d_gene: TRBD1; CDR3nt: TGTGCCAGCAGCTTCGGGACAGGGTTTGATTCACCCCTCCACTTT; CDR3aa: CASSFGTGFDSPLHF
j_gene: TRBJ2-3; v_gene: TRBV5-1; abundance: many; d_gene: TRBD1; CDR3nt: TGCGCCAGCAGTTGGGACAGGGGAACAGATACGCAGTATTTT; CDR3aa: CASSWDRGTDTQYF
j_gene: TRBJ2-3; v_gene: TRBV6-1; abundance: NA; d_gene: NA; CDR3nt: TGTGCCAGCAGTGGTCCCATCACAGATACGCAGTATTTT; CDR3aa: CASSGPITDTQYF
j_gene: TRBJ2-7; v_gene: TRBV6-5; abundance: many; d_gene: TRBD2; CDR3nt: TGTGCCAGCAGCCCTCTGACTAGCGGGAGGAACGAGCAGTACTTC; CDR3aa: CASSPLTSGRNEQYF
j_gene: TRBJ2-1; v_gene: TRBV29-1; abundance: many; d_gene: NA; CDR3nt: TGCAGCGTTGAAGGCGGGGCAGGCGATGCCTACAATGAGCAGTTCTTC; CDR3aa: CSVEGGAGDAYNEQFF
j_gene: TRBJ2-5; v_gene: TRBV11-2; abundance: many; d_gene: NA; CDR3nt: TGTGCCAGCAGCCCCTTAGCCTCGGGGACGGAGACCCAGTACTTC; CDR3aa: CASSPLASGTETQYF
j_gene: TRBJ2-1; v_gene: TRBV7-9; abundance: many; d_gene: TRBD1; CDR3nt: TGTGCCAGCAGCTCAGGACAGGCGGACAATGAGCAGTTCTTC; CDR3aa: CASSSGQADNEQFF
j_gene: TRBJ1-1; v_gene: TRBV7-8; abundance: many; d_gene: NA; CDR3nt: TGTGCCAGCAGCTCCAGGCTCTCGTATTCTGAAGCTTTCTTT; CDR3aa: CASSSRLSYSEAFF
j_gene: TRBJ1-1; v_gene: TRBV5-2; abundance: NA; d_gene: NA; CDR3nt: TGTGCCAGCAACTCTCTCTGGGGGAGGGAGGACACTGAAGCTTTCTTT; CDR3aa: CASNSLWGREDTEAFF
j_gene: TRBJ1-5; v_gene: TRBV12-3/TRBV12-4; abundance: many; d_gene: NA; CDR3nt: TGTGCCAGCAGTTTCGGTCGGGGTGCCAATCAGCCCCAGCATTTT; CDR3aa: CASSFGRGANQPQHF
j_gene: TRBJ2-1; v_gene: TRBV5-1; abundance: many; d_gene: NA; CDR3nt: TGCGCCAGCAGCTTTAGCGGTAGGGAATACAATGAGCAGTTCTTC; CDR3aa: CASSFSGREYNEQFF
j_gene: TRBJ1-1; v_gene: TRBV19; abundance: many; d_gene: NA; CDR3nt: TGTGCCAGTAGTATGGGGACACCGAACACTGAAGCTTTCTTT; CDR3aa: CASSMGTPNTEAFF
j_gene: TRBJ1-6; v_gene: TRBV6-5; abundance: few; d_gene: NA; CDR3nt: TGTGCCAGCAGTTACAAGGAAAATTCACCCCTCCACTTT; CDR3aa: CASSYKENSPLHF
j_gene: TRBJ2-7; v_gene: TRBV9; abundance: many; d_gene: TRBD1; CDR3nt: TGTGCCAGCAGCACAGGACAGGGCGCCTACGAGCAGTACTTC; CDR3aa: CASSTGQGAYEQYF
j_gene: TRBJ2-5; v_gene: TRBV27; abundance: few; d_gene: NA; CDR3nt: TGTGCCAGCACCGACAGAACCCAAGAGACCCAGTACTTC; CDR3aa: CASTDRTQETQYF
j_gene: TRBJ2-7; v_gene: TRBV29-1; abundance: many; d_gene: NA; CDR3nt: TGCAGCGTTCAATTGGTGGAGGGCACTCTATACGAGCAGTACTTC; CDR3aa: CSVQLVEGTLYEQYF
j_gene: TRBJ2-5; v_gene: TRBV27; abundance: many; d_gene: TRBD2; CDR3nt: TGTGCCAGCAGAAACAGGGTGAGCGGGAGCGAGGGAGAGACCCAGTACTTC; CDR3aa: CASRNRVSGSEGETQYF
j_gene: TRBJ2-1; v_gene: TRBV4-2; abundance: few; d_gene: NA; CDR3nt: TGTGCCAGCAGCCAAAGTTCAACAGTGGGTTGGCCGGGACCAGCGGATGAGAATGAGCAGTTCTTC; CDR3aa: CASSQSSTVGWPGPADENEQFF
j_gene: TRBJ2-5; v_gene: TRBV29-1; abundance: few; d_gene: NA; CDR3nt: TGCAGCGTCCGGCAAGCAGGGTACCAAGAGACCCAGTACTTC; CDR3aa: CSVRQAGYQETQYF
j_gene: TRBJ2-5; v_gene: TRBV10-3; abundance: NA; d_gene: TRBD1; CDR3nt: TGTGCCATCAGTGTCGGGACAGGAGTATTACAAGAGACCCAGTACTTC; CDR3aa: CAISVGTGVLQETQYF
j_gene: TRBJ2-1; v_gene: TRBV5-5; abundance: few; d_gene: NA; CDR3nt: TGTGCCAGCAGCCCGGGTCTCGGTGAGCAGTTCTTC; CDR3aa: CASSPGLGEQFF
j_gene: TRBJ1-1; v_gene: TRBV6-2/TRBV6-3; abundance: few; d_gene: TRBD1; CDR3nt: TGTGCCAGCACCCGGGGACAGGCCACTGAAGCTTTCTTT; CDR3aa: CASTRGQATEAFF
j_gene: TRBJ2-3; v_gene: TRBV11-2; abundance: many; d_gene: NA; CDR3nt: TGTGCCAGCAGTTTCTTCGAGGGCCGCACAGATACGCAGTATTTT; CDR3aa: CASSFFEGRTDTQYF
j_gene: TRBJ2-3; v_gene: TRBV6-1; abundance: many; d_gene: NA; CDR3nt: TGTGCCATTTCTAGCACAGCGAGCACAGATACGCAGTATTTT; CDR3aa: CAISSTASTDTQYF